Below, 31 T cell receptor beta chains from the same sample are listed, as sequenced in a study of Ad26.COV2.S vaccination and SARS-CoV-2 variants. Treatment indicated: some 20 received Ad26.COV2.S at low or high dose, single or two shots; about 5 received placebo; per-sample allocation not given. Collection of samples fell on day 63 after the first vaccine or placebo injection. TCRdb keeps only in-frame clones here, not all; method: immunoSEQ multiplex PCR. This table has around 380,000 clones, 88% appearing once. The sample here was peripheral blood, taken in a trial of Ad26.COV2.S vaccine versus placebo. The receptor source for this set is a person aged 18-65 years who received the Ad26.COV2.S COVID-19 vaccine or a placebo.

This clone occurred once. J is TRBJ2-1 and V is TRBV4-1; the match to TRBD2 covers 9 bases. Trimming took 4 bases from V and 4 from J; bases not matched to a gene: 5. The CDR3 has 15 residues. Per the germline V gene, CDR1 is MGHRA and CDR2 is YSYEKL. The DNA for the CDR3 is TGCGCCAGCAGCCGCAATAGCGGGGGATACAATGAGCAGTTCTTC. It is translated as CASSRNSGGYNEQFF.

This clone was observed once. V is TRBV5-4 and J is TRBJ2-3; D not certain. V lost 4 bases and J 0 bases, leaving 9 bases between the germline ends. From germline, CDR1 is SGHNT and CDR2 YYREEE (reference sequence). This CDR3 contains 14 residues. CDR3 region: CASSHDLSTDTQYF. The CDR3 bases are TGTGCCAGCAGCCATGACTTAAGCACAGATACGCAGTATTTT.

V and J are TRBV19 and TRBJ2-3; TRBD2 matches 9 bases. Trimming cost V 2 bases and J 3 bases; bases outside gene matches: 3. The CDR3 covers 15 residues. Per germline, CDR1 LNHDA and CDR2 SQIVND (reference sequence). The CDR3: CASSISRGGTDTQYF. The CDR3 nucleotides are TGTGCCAGTAGTATATCGCGGGGGGGAACAGATACGCAGTATTTT.

The chain combines TRBV6-5 with TRBJ2-2; TRBD2 is a possible D gene (5 bases). The length of the CDR3 is 13 residues. V gave up 8 bases and J gave up 6 bases, with 13 bases separating them. Looked up from germline, CDR1 is MNHEY and CDR2 is SVGAGI. The CDR3 coding sequence is TGTGCCAGCCGTCCGGACTTCGCCGGGGAGCTGTTTTTT. Translation: CASRPDFAGELFF.

The genes are TRBV7-9 and TRBJ1-1, with unresolved D. CDR1 and CDR2 (germline): SEHNR, FQNEAQ (reference sequence). V lost 5 bases, J lost 2 bases, and 9 bases lay in between. The CDR3 is made up of 13 amino acids. CDR3 DNA sequence: TGTGCCAGCAGCAGCGACGGTAACACTGAAGCTTTCTTT. This encodes CASSSDGNTEAFF.

The chain is built from TRBV12-3 or TRBV12-4 and TRBJ2-5, with a tentative D call TRBD2 (6 bases). This CDR3 spans 12 amino acids. Trimming stripped 7 bases from V and 4 bases from J, with 10 bases between. This CDR3 reads CASTLGGETQYF. The CDR3 DNA reads TGTGCCAGCACTCTGGGGGGAGAGACCCAGTACTTC.

The chain recombines TRBV2 with TRBJ2-7; perhaps D is TRBD1 or TRBD2 (5 bases each). The CDR3 has 13 amino acids. From germline, CDR1 is SNHLY and CDR2 FYNNEI. Trimming removed 3 bases from V and 6 bases from J, with 12 bases in between. CDR3 loop: CASSDFGGSEQYF. As DNA, the CDR3 is TGTGCCAGCAGTGATTTTGGGGGAAGCGAGCAGTACTTC.

V and J are TRBV3-1 (or the pseudogene TRBV3-2) and TRBJ1-3; D may be TRBD1 (6 bases). CDR1 and CDR2 (germline): LGHDT, YNNKEL (reference sequence). This CDR3 has 16 amino acids. V gave up 5 bases and J gave up 0 bases, with 14 bases separating them. CDR3: CASSSRTASSGNTIYF. CDR3 nucleotides: TGTGCCAGCAGCTCGAGGACAGCGTCCTCTGGAAACACCATATATTTT.

The chain links TRBV6-6 to TRBJ2-7; a weak D match, TRBD1 (6 bases). Trimming took off 6 bases at V and 3 bases at J, with 21 bases between the two ends. Germline CDR1 reads MNHNY; CDR2 reads SVGAGI (reference sequence). The CDR3 consists of 16 residues. In DNA form, the CDR3 reads TGTGCCAGCAGCGACCGGGACAACGGTAACTACTACGAGCAGTACTTC. It is translated as CASSDRDNGNYYEQYF.

The chain carries TRBV10-1 and TRBJ1-6; D not resolved. The CDR3 is 16 amino acids. Trimming cost V 4 bases and J 7 bases, with 17 bases left between them. Germline assignment: CDR1 WNHNN and CDR2 SYGVQD (reference sequence). The CDR3 loop is CASSVAGLGGNSPLHF. The CDR3 DNA is TGCGCCAGCAGTGTTGCCGGGCTGGGCGGGAATTCACCCCTCCACTTT.

The CDR3 DNA follows: TGCAGCGTTACCCGGGACCGACATACATACGAGCAGTACTTC. It encodes CSVTRDRHTYEQYF. The J gene is TRBJ2-7, the V gene TRBV29-1; D tentatively fits TRBD1 or TRBD2 (5 bases each). The CDR3 consists of 14 residues. Trimming took 5 bases from V and 4 from J, leaving 18 bases between them. Germline V CDR1 and CDR2: SQVTM, ANQGSEA.

In this sample, this clone turned up once. The chain employs TRBV25-1 and TRBJ2-3; 7 nucleotides agree with TRBD1. J was trimmed by 4 bases and V by 1 base; bases with no gene match: 8. Germline V gives CDR1 MGHDK, CDR2 SYGVNS. The CDR3 has 16 residues. CDR3 nucleotide sequence: TGTGCCAGCAGTGAATTTGTGACAGGGAGTTCAGATACGCAGTATTTT. Protein product: CASSEFVTGSSDTQYF.

This clone was seen just once. The V and J genes are TRBV3-1 (or the pseudogene TRBV3-2) and TRBJ2-3, with 7 bases lining up with TRBD1. The germline CDR1 and CDR2 sequences are LGHDT and YNNKEL (reference sequence). Trimming removed 0 bases from V and 5 bases from J; junction bases left unmatched: 5. The CDR3 has 15 residues. In DNA, the CDR3 is TGTGCCAGCAGCCAAGAACGGGACAGTTTAGATACGCAGTATTTT. Protein sequence: CASSQERDSLDTQYF.

The chain uses TRBV5-6 and TRBJ2-7; maybe TRBD1 (5 bases). The V gene lost 4 bases and the J gene lost 5 bases, with 16 bases spanning the gap. CDR3 length equals 14 residues. Germline V gene data show CDR1 as SGHDT and CDR2 as YYEEEE. In nucleotides, the CDR3 is TGTGCCAGCAGCCAACCTTCGGCAGGGAACGAGCAGTACTTC. As protein: CASSQPSAGNEQYF. The full variable domain, in which reference TRBV5-6 and TRBJ2-7 provide the parts outside the CDR3, is DAGVTQSPTHLIKTRGQQVTLRCSPKSGHDTVSWYQQALGQGPQFIFQYYEEEERQRGNFPDRFSGHQFPNYSSELNVNALLLGDSALYLCASSQPSAGNEQYFGPGTRLTVT.

V is TRBV7-8 and J is TRBJ2-7; 7 positions agree with TRBD1. CDR1 and CDR2 from the germline V gene are SGHVS and FQNEAQ. The CDR3 has 14 amino acids. The V and J ends lost 5 bases and 7 bases, in that order; junction bases with no gene match: 11. CDR3 protein: CASSVTLQGSEQYF. The CDR3 DNA is TGTGCCAGCAGCGTAACCCTACAGGGGAGTGAGCAGTACTTC. Using reference TRBV7-8 and TRBJ2-7 for the parts outside the CDR3, the full variable domain is GAGVSQSPRYKVAKRGQDVALRCDPISGHVSLFWYQQALGQGPEFLTYFQNEAQLDKSGLPSDRFFAERPEGSVSTLKIQRTQQEDSAVYLCASSVTLQGSEQYFGPGTRLTVT.

The chain employs TRBV9 and TRBJ2-3, with TRBD2 matching 12 bases. The V segment lost 4 bases and the J segment 6 bases; nucleotides outside the gene matches: 9. This CDR3 has 16 amino acids. CDR1 is SGDLS, CDR2 YYNGEE, per germline. The CDR3 region is CASSPHLAGGPDTQYF. The CDR3 region has the DNA TGTGCCAGCAGCCCCCACCTAGCGGGGGGGCCGGATACGCAGTATTTT.

V usage is TRBV7-4 and J usage is TRBJ1-2; 7 bases agree with TRBD1. Germline V gene data show CDR1 as SGHVT and CDR2 as SQSDAQ. J gave up 6 bases and V 5 bases, and 6 bases lay outside the gene matches. The CDR3 runs 13 residues. CDR3 sequence (DNA): TGTGCCAGCAGCCCCCGGGACAGCGATGGCTACACCTTC. It is translated as CASSPRDSDGYTF.

The rearrangement joins TRBV6-5 to TRBJ1-2; a weak D match, TRBD1 (6 bases). CDR1 and CDR2 (germline): MNHEY, SVGAGI. The CDR3 consists of 12 residues. The V end was cut by 4 bases, the J end by 8 bases, with 11 bases between. The CDR3 coding sequence is TGTGCCAGCAGTTTAAACGGGGGCGGCTACACCTTC. This translates into CASSLNGGGYTF.

This chain joins TRBV4-1 and TRBJ1-3; 7 bases match TRBD1. The CDR3 loop spans 16 amino acids. V lost 3 bases and J lost 3; bases outside the gene matches: 8. CDR1 is MGHRA and CDR2 is YSYEKL in the germline V gene. The CDR3 loop reads CASSHATGKDGNTIYF. The CDR3 DNA reads as TGCGCCAGCAGCCACGCGACAGGGAAGGATGGAAACACCATATATTTT.

The chain employs TRBV6-5 and TRBJ1-2; no firm D call. The germline V and J ends were trimmed by 6 bases and 6 bases, with 14 bases remaining between them. Per the germline V gene, CDR1 is MNHEY and CDR2 is SVGAGI. The CDR3 has 13 amino acids. CDR3 sequence (DNA): TGTGCCAGCAGAGGGCCAGGACGTGATGGCTACACCTTC. Its protein product is CASRGPGRDGYTF.

The rearrangement joins TRBV28 to TRBJ2-7, with 10 bases aligning to TRBD1. This CDR3 is built from 15 residues. With 7 bases clipped from V and 3 bases from J, the junction kept 9 bases outside the gene matches. Germline V gene sequence: CDR1 MDHEN, CDR2 SYDVKM. CDR3 loop: CASNFEGQGFYEQYF. The CDR3, as DNA: TGTGCCAGCAATTTTGAGGGACAGGGGTTCTACGAGCAGTACTTC. Using reference TRBV28 and TRBJ2-7 for the parts outside the CDR3, the full variable domain is DVKVTQSSRYLVKRTGEKVFLECVQDMDHENMFWYRQDPGLGLRLIYFSYDVKMKEKGDIPEGYSVSREKKERFSLILESASTNQTSMYLCASNFEGQGFYEQYFGPGTRLTVT.

The rearrangement uses TRBV6-5 and TRBJ1-1; D is unresolved. Looked up from germline, CDR1 is MNHEY and CDR2 is SVGAGI. CDR3 length equals 11 residues. The ends were cut back, 9 bases at V and 3 bases at J, with 8 bases in the middle. In nucleotides, the CDR3 is TGTGCCAGGATACGGTACACTGAAGCTTTCTTT. Its protein is CARIRYTEAFF.

A single count supports this clone. This rearrangement joins TRBV2 to TRBJ1-5; D perhaps matches TRBD1 (6 bases). V shed 1 base and J shed 6 bases, with 13 bases lying between them. CDR1 and CDR2 from the germline V gene are SNHLY and FYNNEI. The CDR3 loop spans 15 amino acids. CDR3: CASSEEGGVGQPQHF. CDR3 nucleotides: TGTGCCAGCAGTGAAGAAGGGGGGGTGGGTCAGCCCCAGCATTTT.

This chain joins TRBV4-1 and TRBJ2-2, with D unclear. This CDR3 is 17 amino acids long. V gave up 2 bases and J gave up 2 bases, with 15 bases separating them. The germline gives CDR1 MGHRA, CDR2 YSYEKL. The DNA of the CDR3 is TGCGCCAGCAGCCAAATCGATATGGGGTTTAACACCGGGGAGCTGTTTTTT. Translated, it gives CASSQIDMGFNTGELFF.

The J gene is TRBJ1-2, the V gene TRBV5-1; 8 bases line up with TRBD1. The V gene's germline CDR1 is SGHRS and CDR2 YFSETQ. V trimming: 3 bases; J trimming: 6 bases; junction bases outside the gene matches: 10. CDR3 size: 15 residues. In DNA, the CDR3 is TGCGCCAGCAGCTGGGGGGCAGGGGGCCCGAATGGCTACACCTTC. Its translation is CASSWGAGGPNGYTF.

The rearrangement links TRBV14 to TRBJ2-7, with D uncertain. The V end was cut by 1 base, the J end by 9 bases, with 7 bases between. Germline lookup yields CDR1 SGHDN and CDR2 FVKESK. CDR3 length: 11 residues. The CDR3 sequence is CASSQGTPQYF. CDR3 nucleotides: TGTGCCAGCAGCCAAGGGACGCCGCAGTACTTC.

Here the CDR3 DNA reads TGCGCCAGCAGCTTCGACAGGGGCTTCTATGGCTACACCTTC. Its translation is CASSFDRGFYGYTF. The chain is built from TRBV4-1 and TRBJ1-2; 8 bases align to TRBD1. Germline V gene data show CDR1 as MGHRA and CDR2 as YSYEKL. The V segment lost 5 bases and the J segment 4 bases; nucleotides outside the gene matches: 6. The CDR3 has 14 amino acids.

The chain couples TRBV7-9 to TRBJ1-6, with D unclear. There are 11 residues in the CDR3. V lost 7 bases and J lost 12, with 10 bases in between. Per germline, CDR1 SEHNR and CDR2 FQNEAQ (reference sequence). CDR3 amino acids: CASTEEGPLHF. The CDR3 DNA reads as TGTGCCAGCACCGAGGAGGGACCCCTCCACTTT.

The chain is built from TRBV14 and TRBJ1-2; 9 bases fit TRBD1. With V trimmed by 2 bases and J by 4 bases, 8 bases remained unmatched. The CDR3 has 16 amino acids. Germline assignment: CDR1 SGHDN and CDR2 FVKESK. The CDR3 DNA reads as TGTGCCAGCAGCCAAAGCTTCGGGACAGGGAGCTATGGCTACACCTTC. Amino acids: CASSQSFGTGSYGYTF.

The J gene is TRBJ2-7, the V gene TRBV6-2 or TRBV6-3; a possible D gene is TRBD1 (5 bases). V was shortened by 6 bases and J by 3 bases, with 9 bases between the two germline ends. Germline CDR1 MNHEY, CDR2 SVGEGT. The CDR3 totals 12 residues. The CDR3 loop reads CASSDSFYEQYF. CDR3 sequence (DNA): TGTGCCAGCAGCGACAGTTTCTACGAGCAGTACTTC.

This clone has only one observation. This sequence joins TRBV18 and TRBJ1-6; D not resolved. The germline V gene encodes CDR1 KGHSH and CDR2 LQKENI. Trimming shortened V by 3 bases and J by 6 bases, and 6 bases separated the two germline ends. The CDR3 extends over 13 amino acids. The DNA for the CDR3 is TGTGCCAGCTCACCGGGCGGTAATTCACCCCTCCACTTT. Protein sequence: CASSPGGNSPLHF.